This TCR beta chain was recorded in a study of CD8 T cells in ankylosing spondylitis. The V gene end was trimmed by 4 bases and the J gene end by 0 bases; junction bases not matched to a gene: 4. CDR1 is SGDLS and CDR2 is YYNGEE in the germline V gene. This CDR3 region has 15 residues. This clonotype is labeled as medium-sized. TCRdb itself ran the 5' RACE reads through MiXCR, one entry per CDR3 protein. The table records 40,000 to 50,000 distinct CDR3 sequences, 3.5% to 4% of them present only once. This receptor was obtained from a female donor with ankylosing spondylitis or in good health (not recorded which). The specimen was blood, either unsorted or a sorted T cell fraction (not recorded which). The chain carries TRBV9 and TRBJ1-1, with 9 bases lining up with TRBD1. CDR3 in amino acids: CASSPRDRVNTEAFF. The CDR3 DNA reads TGTGCCAGCAGCCCCCGGGACAGGGTGAACACTGAAGCTTTCTTT.